These 16 T cell receptor beta chains were sequenced from one sample in a study of control samples from healthy donors and cancer patients. TCRdb's copy holds only in-frame clones and misses some; the assay was immunoSEQ multiplex PCR. The sample holds roughly 95,000 clones; roughly 92% are singletons and the top ten take less than 3.5%. Sequenced material: blood. These receptors all come from a human donor in good health. The donor label of this sample is uncertain.

The chain employs TRBV9 and TRBJ1-6; 11 bases are shared with TRBD1. After removal of 4 bases from V and 8 bases from J, the junction contained 5 bases not matched to a gene. Germline V gene data show CDR1 as SGDLS and CDR2 as YYNGEE. CDR3 size: 15 residues. The CDR3 nucleotides read TGTGCCAGCAGCAAGGACAGGGGGCTTGATTCACCCCTCCACTTT. This translates into CASSKDRGLDSPLHF.

The CDR3 reads CASSGETSGGVNEQFF. CDR3 bases: TGTGCCAGCAGTGGAGAAACTAGCGGGGGGGTTAATGAGCAGTTCTTC. The chain uses TRBV6-1 and TRBJ2-1, with 13 bases that match TRBD2. This CDR3 contains 16 residues. Per germline, CDR1 MNHNS and CDR2 SASEGT. Trimming cost V 4 bases and J 7 bases; bases outside gene matches: 7.

Concerning this clone: Different DNA sequences within this sample yield the same CDR3. The J gene is TRBJ1-4, the V gene TRBV2; 7 nucleotides align to TRBD1. Per germline, CDR1 SNHLY and CDR2 FYNNEI. With V trimmed by 8 bases and J by 4 bases, 4 bases remained unmatched. The CDR3 totals 13 residues. As DNA, the CDR3 is TGTGCCAGCTCGGGACAGTTTAATGAAAAACTGTTTTTT. Its protein is CASSGQFNEKLFF.

CDR3 DNA sequence: TGTGCCAGCAGCTTAACCGGGCTCCGCTCTGGGGCCAACGTCCTGACTTTC. Its protein is CASSLTGLRSGANVLTF. The chain carries TRBV3-1 (or the pseudogene TRBV3-2) and TRBJ2-6, with D hard to call. Trimming cost V 5 bases and J 0 bases, with 14 bases left between them. The V gene's germline CDR1 is LGHDT and CDR2 YNNKEL (reference sequence). CDR3 size: 17 residues.

The J gene is TRBJ2-1, the V gene TRBV3-1 (or the pseudogene TRBV3-2); 11 bases line up with TRBD2. This CDR3 is 16 amino acids long. The V gene end was trimmed by 0 bases and the J gene end by 7 bases; junction bases not matched to a gene: 5. The germline CDR1 and CDR2 sequences are LGHDT and YNNKEL (reference sequence). The CDR3 region is CASSQDRLAGGNEQFF. Here the CDR3 DNA reads TGTGCCAGCAGCCAAGATCGGCTAGCGGGGGGTAATGAGCAGTTCTTC.

The V and J genes are TRBV7-9 and TRBJ1-1, with 8 bases matching TRBD1. CDR3 length: 14 residues. Germline V gene data show CDR1 as SEHNR and CDR2 as FQNEAQ (reference sequence). With 3 bases clipped from V and 5 bases from J, the junction kept 5 bases outside the gene matches. CDR3 coding DNA: TGTGCCAGCAGCTTGTTACAGGGGGAGACTGAAGCTTTCTTT. Translated, it gives CASSLLQGETEAFF.

For the CDR3, the DNA is TGTGCCAGCAGCTTATTCGGTCAGGACAATGAGCAGTTCTTC. It translates to CASSLFGQDNEQFF. The chain joins TRBV7-2 to TRBJ2-1; unclear D gene. V was clipped by 2 bases and J by 5 bases, with 10 bases between them. The CDR3 has 14 amino acids. CDR1 SGHTA and CDR2 FQGNSA come from the germline V gene.

The rearrangement joins TRBV28 to TRBJ1-3, with a tentative D call TRBD1 (6 bases). V lost 2 bases and J lost 2, with 10 bases in between. Germline values: CDR1 MDHEN, CDR2 SYDVKM. The CDR3 extends over 15 amino acids. CDR3 bases: TGTGCCAGCAGTTTAAATACAGGGCCTGGAAACACCATATATTTT. The encoded protein is CASSLNTGPGNTIYF.

The chain couples TRBV5-4 to TRBJ2-3; D gene uncertain. There are 14 residues in the CDR3. CDR1 is SGHNT, CDR2 YYREEE, per germline (reference sequence). V gave up 0 bases and J gave up 2 bases, with 7 bases separating them. The CDR3 coding sequence is TGTGCCAGCAGCTTGGGGACCGCCACAGATACGCAGTATTTT. Protein: CASSLGTATDTQYF.

This clone was seen more than once but under ten times. The chain combines TRBV5-1 with TRBJ2-7; 8 bases map to TRBD1. Germline V lookup: CDR1 SGHRS, CDR2 YFSETQ. The CDR3 is made up of 14 amino acids. V dropped 2 bases and J dropped 2; count of bases not matched to a gene: 3. CDR3 region: CASSLQGDTYEQYF. DNA of the CDR3: TGCGCCAGCAGCTTACAGGGGGATACCTACGAGCAGTACTTC.

The rearrangement uses TRBV18 and TRBJ2-2, with a weak D call TRBD2 (6 bases). V dropped 3 bases and J dropped 6 bases, with 26 bases sitting between them. The CDR3 consists of 19 residues. Germline values: CDR1 KGHSH, CDR2 LQKENI. This CDR3 is CASSPLSSLGGVASGELFF. CDR3 bases: TGTGCCAGCTCACCCCTCTCTTCTCTCGGGGGAGTCGCGTCCGGGGAGCTGTTTTTT.

In this sample, this clone turned up a few times. This chain links TRBV4-1 with TRBJ2-1, with 7 nucleotides matching TRBD2. V dropped 4 bases and J dropped 0; count of bases not matched to a gene: 6. The CDR3 is 16 residues long. CDR1 is MGHRA, CDR2 YSYEKL, per germline. CDR3 DNA sequence: TGCGCCAGCAGCCCCCTGGGAGGGAGCTCCTACAATGAGCAGTTCTTC. It specifies CASSPLGGSSYNEQFF.

This clone was recorded a few times. The V gene is TRBV5-4, the J gene TRBJ2-5; D is ambiguous. This CDR3 spans 13 amino acids. Trimming cost V 0 bases and J 3 bases, with 6 bases left between them. Germline CDR1 SGHNT, CDR2 YYREEE (reference sequence). Here the CDR3 reads CASSLESEETQYF. CDR3 bases: TGTGCCAGCAGCTTGGAGTCTGAAGAGACCCAGTACTTC.

This chain links TRBV6-5 with TRBJ2-3; no clear D. Germline CDR1 and CDR2: MNHEY and SVGAGI. The germline V and J ends were trimmed by 7 bases and 2 bases, with 13 bases remaining between them. The CDR3 has 14 residues. The CDR3 spells CASTGFRYTDTQYF. The CDR3 bases are TGTGCCAGCACCGGATTCAGATACACAGATACGCAGTATTTT.

The genes are TRBV9 and TRBJ2-1; tentatively, D is TRBD1 (7 bases). Germline assignment: CDR1 SGDLS and CDR2 YYNGEE. This CDR3 comprises 12 residues. The germline V and J ends were trimmed by 3 bases and 9 bases, with 10 bases remaining between them. The CDR3 region is CASSDRGGEQFF. CDR3 DNA sequence: TGTGCCAGCAGCGACAGGGGAGGTGAGCAGTTCTTC.

This clone was seen more than once but under ten times. The V call is TRBV14, the J call TRBJ1-6; D is ambiguous. This CDR3 region has 13 residues. Trimming removed 4 bases from V and 10 bases from J, with 11 bases in between. Germline values: CDR1 SGHDN, CDR2 FVKESK. The CDR3 reads CASSPDFSSPLHF. The CDR3 region has the DNA TGTGCCAGCAGCCCGGACTTCTCATCACCCCTCCACTTT.